The 32 T cell receptor beta chains below come from one sample, sequenced in a study of cytomegalovirus exposure and HLA in healthy donors. The PCR used 60 Vbeta and 13 Jbeta primers. Assay used: immunoSEQ multiplex PCR; TCRdb lists only in-frame clones, some missing. The repertoire holds 150,000 to 200,000 clones, with 80% to 90% as singletons. Sample: PBMCs. These receptors were obtained from a woman aged 18-30 years in good health and CMV-seropositive.

V is TRBV27 and J is TRBJ2-7; D is perhaps TRBD1 (5 bases). The CDR3 sequence is 13 residues long. V lost 5 bases and J 3 bases, leaving 11 bases between the germline ends. Germline V gene sequence: CDR1 MNHEY, CDR2 SMNVEV (reference sequence). In DNA form, the CDR3 reads TGTGCCAGCAGTGCTTCAGGGTACTACGAGCAGTACTTC. Its protein product is CASSASGYYEQYF.

The V gene is TRBV5-4, the J gene TRBJ2-1; tentatively, D is TRBD2 (6 bases). With 0 bases removed from V and 6 bases from J, the gap between germline ends came to 10 bases. This CDR3 comprises 14 residues. CDR1 is SGHNT, CDR2 YYREEE, per germline (reference sequence). CDR3 in DNA: TGTGCCAGCAGCTTGGAACTAGCTAGCAATGAGCAGTTCTTC. Protein product: CASSLELASNEQFF.

This chain links TRBV4-2 with TRBJ2-2; 9 nucleotides align to TRBD1. CDR1 is LGHNA, CDR2 YNFKEQ, per germline. The CDR3 is 17 residues long. V was pared by 4 bases and J by 5 bases, with 11 bases of the junction left unmatched. CDR3 DNA: TGTGCCAGCAGCCCCCAAACCGGGACAGGGCATACCGGGGAGCTGTTTTTT. The encoded protein is CASSPQTGTGHTGELFF.

The J gene is TRBJ1-5, the V gene TRBV30, with D possibly TRBD1 on 6 matching bases. CDR3 length: 17 amino acids. V was clipped by 2 bases and J by 2 bases, with 19 bases between them. Germline V gene sequence: CDR1 GTSNPN, CDR2 SVGIG (reference sequence). CDR3 in DNA: TGTGCCTGGAGTATCCGAGGGGGGGCCGGGGGCAATCAGCCCCAGCATTTT. It codes for CAWSIRGGAGGNQPQHF.

As concerns this clone: A junction end diverges from the germline sequence, so it may reflect a read error. Other nucleotide sequences from this sample produce the same CDR3. The chain combines TRBV7-9 with TRBJ1-1; perhaps TRBD1 as D (5 bases). The germline V gene encodes CDR1 SEHNR and CDR2 FQNEAQ (reference sequence). The CDR3 loop spans 12 amino acids. CDR3 DNA: TGTTCCAGCAGCCCGGGGGGCACTGAAGCTTTCTTT. Its translation is CSSSPGGTEAFF.

This clone was recorded a few times. The chain recombines TRBV2 with TRBJ1-5; D is unresolved. V lost 7 bases to trimming and J lost 7 bases, with 17 bases between them. This CDR3 contains 14 residues. Germline-derived CDR1 and CDR2 are SNHLY and FYNNEI. In DNA form, the CDR3 reads TGTGCCAGCAATAAGTTGGCAGGCGGGCAGCCCCAGCATTTT. This encodes CASNKLAGGQPQHF.

This clone was detected only once. The genes are TRBV7-9 and TRBJ2-1; D is possibly TRBD1 (5 bases). The V end lost 5 bases, the J end lost 2 bases, and 10 bases lay between the germline ends. Germline values: CDR1 SEHNR, CDR2 FQNEAQ (reference sequence). The CDR3 has 14 residues. The CDR3 DNA sequence: TGTGCCAGCAGCCCAGACAGCCCCTACAATGAGCAGTTCTTC. This codes for CASSPDSPYNEQFF.

The gene calls are TRBV19 and TRBJ2-5, with D perhaps matching TRBD1 (6 bases). The germline V gene encodes CDR1 LNHDA and CDR2 SQIVND (reference sequence). The CDR3 length is 14 residues. V lost 3 bases and J 0 bases, leaving 8 bases between the germline ends. The CDR3 DNA reads as TGTGCCAGTAGTATGACAGGCTACCAAGAGACCCAGTACTTC. Its translation: CASSMTGYQETQYF. The whole variable domain, remainder taken from reference TRBV19 and TRBJ2-5, is DGGITQSPKYLFRKEGQNVTLSCEQNLNHDAMYWYRQDPGQGLRLIYYSQIVNDFQKGDIAEGYSVSREKKESFPLTVTSAQKNPTAFYLCASSMTGYQETQYFGPGTRLLVL.

V is TRBV7-9 and J is TRBJ1-2, with D possibly TRBD1 on 5 matching bases. The CDR3 totals 14 residues. Germline CDR1 reads SEHNR; CDR2 reads FQNEAQ (reference sequence). The V and J ends lost 3 bases and 7 bases respectively, with 15 bases between them. CDR3 region: CASSFVGGAFGYTF. For the CDR3, the DNA is TGTGCCAGCAGCTTCGTGGGGGGAGCATTTGGCTACACCTTC.

The chain couples TRBV10-1 to TRBJ1-1; D is unclear. The CDR3 spans 13 residues. Germline lookup yields CDR1 WNHNN and CDR2 SYGVQD (reference sequence). Trimming took off 3 bases at V and 0 bases at J, with 5 bases between the two ends. The CDR3 nucleotides read TGCGCCAGCAGTGACAGTTTGAACACTGAAGCTTTCTTT. As protein: CASSDSLNTEAFF.

With regard to this clone: One end of the junction is discordant with germline, which a read error may explain. This chain joins TRBV2 and TRBJ1-4; TRBD1 is a possible D gene (6 bases). The V gene's germline CDR1 is SNHLY and CDR2 FYNNEI. The CDR3 contains 17 residues. This chain's CDR3 is CASSIRSLGTTNEKLFF. The CDR3 DNA is TGTGCCAGCAGTATCCGGTCCCTCGGGACAACGAATGAAAAACTGTTTTTT.

This clone is a singleton in its sample. The rearrangement joins TRBV5-5 to TRBJ1-2; 8 positions match TRBD1. The CDR3 sequence is 15 residues long. V gave up 0 bases and J gave up 7 bases; unmatched junction bases: 8. Looked up from germline, CDR1 is SGHKS and CDR2 is YYEKEE (reference sequence). CDR3 DNA: TGTGCCAGCAGCTTGGCGGACAGGGAGGCTTTTGGCTACACCTTC. Its protein product is CASSLADREAFGYTF.

The V gene is TRBV5-4, the J gene TRBJ2-1; D gene uncertain. V gave up 0 bases and J gave up 8 bases, with 12 bases separating them. Germline CDR1 is SGHNT and CDR2 is YYREEE (reference sequence). The CDR3 extends over 14 amino acids. Here the CDR3 reads CASSLDQNTHEQFF. Here the CDR3 DNA reads TGTGCCAGCAGCTTGGACCAGAATACCCATGAGCAGTTCTTC.

This rearrangement joins TRBV9 to TRBJ1-4; 9 bases match TRBD1. The germline V gene encodes CDR1 SGDLS and CDR2 YYNGEE. V lost 0 bases and J lost 7; bases outside the gene matches: 7. CDR3 size: 16 residues. The CDR3 here is CASSVGEGQGSEKLFF. The CDR3 nucleotides are TGTGCCAGCAGCGTAGGGGAGGGACAGGGAAGTGAAAAACTGTTTTTT.

The V gene is TRBV30, the J gene TRBJ1-2, with 12 bases fitting TRBD1. There are 13 residues in the CDR3. The ends lost 5 bases at V and 10 bases at J; junction bases unmatched: 8. The germline gives CDR1 GTSNPN, CDR2 SVGIG (reference sequence). CDR3 loop: CAWAAGTGGDYTF. The CDR3, as DNA: TGTGCCTGGGCCGCCGGGACAGGGGGCGACTACACCTTC. Full variable domain (rest looked up from reference TRBV30 and TRBJ1-2): SQTIHQWPATLVQPVGSPLSLECTVEGTSNPNLYWYRQAAGRGLQLLFYSVGIGQISSEVPQNLSASRPQDRQFILSSKKLLLSDSGFYLCAWAAGTGGDYTFGSGTRLTVV.

This sequence joins TRBV4-3 and TRBJ1-1; possibly TRBD1 for D (5 bases). The CDR3 contains 16 residues. Between the trimmed V and J ends, which lost 0 bases and 4 bases, there was a span of 15 bases. The germline V gene has CDR1 LGHNA and CDR2 YSLEER. CDR3 in DNA: TGCGCCAGCAGCCAAGATCCGGCCCCTGGGGCCACTGAAGCTTTCTTT. This codes for CASSQDPAPGATEAFF.

The V and J genes are TRBV6-5 and TRBJ1-3; D remains ambiguous. The CDR3 length is 15 residues. In germline, CDR1 is MNHEY, CDR2 SVGAGI. V lost 0 bases to trimming and J lost 2 bases, with 8 bases between them. CDR3 loop: CASSYSREAGNTIYF. As DNA, the CDR3 is TGTGCCAGCAGTTACTCGAGAGAAGCTGGAAACACCATATATTTT.

This rearrangement joins TRBV2 to TRBJ1-2; D gene ambiguous. CDR3 length: 14 residues. V shed 1 base and J shed 5 bases, with 11 bases lying between them. The germline V gene has CDR1 SNHLY and CDR2 FYNNEI. CDR3 amino acids: CASSEGRGQYGYTF. The CDR3 DNA is TGTGCCAGCAGTGAAGGTCGCGGCCAGTATGGCTACACCTTC.

This chain links TRBV14 with TRBJ1-4, with 7 bases fitting TRBD1. In germline, CDR1 is SGHDN, CDR2 FVKESK. The length of the CDR3 is 16 residues. The V gene end was trimmed by 1 base and the J gene end by 7 bases; junction bases not matched to a gene: 9. The CDR3 protein is CASSQADRARGEKLFF. CDR3 DNA sequence: TGTGCCAGCAGCCAAGCAGACAGGGCTCGGGGTGAAAAACTGTTTTTT.

The chain joins TRBV6-6 to TRBJ1-1; unclear D gene. Looked up from germline, CDR1 is MNHNY and CDR2 is SVGAGI (reference sequence). V was shortened by 5 bases and J by 1 base, with 5 bases between the two germline ends. The CDR3 has 12 residues. CDR3: CASSIQNTEAFF. The CDR3 DNA follows: TGTGCCAGCAGTATCCAGAACACTGAAGCTTTCTTT.

The V and J genes are TRBV6-1 and TRBJ2-5; D is undetermined. The J call may be incorrect, as the DNA end agrees better with TRBJ2-7. The CDR3 sequence is 13 residues long. CDR1 MNHNS and CDR2 SASEGT come from the germline V gene. The CDR3 nucleotides read TGTGCCAGCAGTGAACCTCGTCCCTACGAGCAGTACTTC. Protein: CASSEPRPYEQYF.

The chain couples TRBV4-1 to TRBJ2-5; D unresolved. The CDR3 is made up of 15 amino acids. Germline CDR1 is MGHRA and CDR2 is YSYEKL. V was cut by 0 bases and J by 2 bases, with 10 bases left in between. The CDR3 here is CASSQDFPQQETQYF. The CDR3 DNA reads as TGCGCCAGCAGCCAAGATTTTCCCCAACAAGAGACCCAGTACTTC.

This clone was seen a few times. The chain has TRBV6-6 and TRBJ1-2; D call uncertain. Germline V CDR1 and CDR2: MNHNY, SVGAGI (reference sequence). V was clipped by 6 bases and J by 4 bases, with 9 bases between them. The CDR3 is 12 residues long. The CDR3 spells CASSMLGYGYTF. CDR3 DNA: TGTGCCAGCAGCATGCTCGGCTATGGCTACACCTTC.

This clone showed up just once. The chain combines TRBV6-5 with TRBJ1-6, with 7 bases that match TRBD1. This CDR3 has 14 residues. With V trimmed by 6 bases and J by 9 bases, 8 bases remained unmatched. Germline CDR1 reads MNHEY; CDR2 reads SVGAGI. CDR3 amino acids: CASSSDRAGSPLHF. The CDR3 DNA is TGTGCCAGCAGCTCCGACAGGGCTGGTTCACCCCTCCACTTT.

The chain recombines TRBV5-4 with TRBJ1-4; D remains unclear. Germline V gene data show CDR1 as SGHNT and CDR2 as YYREEE (reference sequence). Trimming cost V 2 bases and J 8 bases, with 16 bases left between them. This CDR3 has 15 amino acids. The CDR3 region is CASSFGRSAGEKLFF. DNA of the CDR3: TGTGCCAGCAGCTTTGGTAGATCCGCAGGAGAAAAACTGTTTTTT. Together with reference TRBV5-4 and TRBJ1-4, the CDR3 gives the full variable domain: ETGVTQSPTHLIKTRGQQVTLRCSSQSGHNTVSWYQQALGQGPQFIFQYYREEENGRGNFPPRFSGLQFPNYSSELNVNALELDDSALYLCASSFGRSAGEKLFFGSGTQLSVL.

This chain's CDR3 is CASSIWRDRPNYSNQPQHF. CDR3 nucleotides: TGTGCCAGTAGTATTTGGAGGGACAGACCTAATTATAGCAATCAGCCCCAGCATTTT. The chain has TRBV19 and TRBJ1-5; 7 nucleotides align to TRBD1. Germline CDR1 reads LNHDA; CDR2 reads SQIVND (reference sequence). This CDR3 is built from 19 residues. V dropped 3 bases and J dropped 0; count of bases not matched to a gene: 14.

CDR3 residues: CASSREQGTYEQYF. In nucleotides, the CDR3 is TGTGCCAGCAGCAGAGAACAGGGAACCTACGAGCAGTACTTC. V usage is TRBV11-2 and J usage is TRBJ2-7, with D possibly matching TRBD1 (6 bases). The CDR3 runs to 14 residues. Germline-derived CDR1 and CDR2 are SGHAT and FQNNGV. The ends were cut back, 5 bases at V and 2 bases at J, with 13 bases in the middle.

The CDR3 coding sequence is TGTGCCAGCAGTGCACAGAGCTCCTATAATTCACCCCTCCACTTT. Its protein is CASSAQSSYNSPLHF. V and J are TRBV27 and TRBJ1-6, with D uncertain. This CDR3 comprises 15 residues. The ends were cut back, 5 bases at V and 0 bases at J, with 8 bases in the middle. Germline lookup yields CDR1 MNHEY and CDR2 SMNVEV (reference sequence).

This clone was seen only a few times. The chain joins TRBV29-1 to TRBJ1-2; D uncertain. There are 14 residues in the CDR3. CDR1 SQVTM and CDR2 ANQGSEA come from the germline V gene. Trimming took off 0 bases at V and 0 bases at J, with 8 bases between the two ends. The CDR3 DNA sequence: TGCAGCGTTGAAGATCTAACAGCTAACTATGGCTACACCTTC. It specifies CSVEDLTANYGYTF. Full variable domain (missing parts from reference TRBV29-1 and TRBJ1-2): SAVISQKPSRDICQRGTSLTIQCQVDSQVTMMFWYRQQPGQSLTLIATANQGSEATYESGFVIDKFPISRPNLTFSTLTVSNMSPEDSSIYLCSVEDLTANYGYTFGSGTRLTVV.

In this sample, this clone turned up a few times. The chain joins TRBV4-3 to TRBJ2-2; 15 bases align to TRBD2. Trimming took 4 bases from V and 6 from J; bases not matched to a gene: 0. The V gene's germline CDR1 is LGHNA and CDR2 YSLEER. CDR3 size: 15 residues. The CDR3 DNA is TGCGCCAGCAGCCGGACTAGCGGGGGGGCCGGGGAGCTGTTTTTT. Protein product: CASSRTSGGAGELFF.

J is TRBJ1-2 and V is TRBV19; D is unclear. Trimming took 3 bases from V and 4 from J, leaving 9 bases between them. CDR1 and CDR2 (germline): LNHDA, SQIVND (reference sequence). The CDR3 covers 13 residues. The CDR3 protein is CASSITDLYGYTF. For the CDR3, the DNA is TGTGCCAGTAGTATTACAGACCTCTATGGCTACACCTTC.

The rearrangement uses TRBV9 and TRBJ2-2, with 9 bases fitting TRBD1. The germline V gene has CDR1 SGDLS and CDR2 YYNGEE. The CDR3 is 16 amino acids. V gave up 4 bases and J gave up 4 bases; unmatched junction bases: 8. The CDR3 sequence: CASSSSGQGITGELFF. The DNA for the CDR3 is TGTGCCAGCAGCTCCTCCGGACAGGGGATCACCGGGGAGCTGTTTTTT.